The source of this TCR beta chain is a study of response to subunit inactivated influenza vaccine. Study-wide points: Researchers suggested that each seasonal influenza vaccination recruits few new T cells.

TCRdb independently ran MiXCR on the RT-PCR reads; one entry per CDR3 protein. Here the sample spans fewer than 350,000 distinct CDR3 sequences, 21% being singletons. This clonotype was seen more than once but under ten times. No antigen is known for it. The receptor was derived from a man aged 50-75 years who received an inactivated influenza vaccine. The sequencing used PBMCs from blood, collected approximately 20 months after vaccination.

The CDR3 loop is CATISGNTIYF. As DNA, the CDR3 is TGTGCCACCATATCTGGAAACACCATATATTTT. The rearrangement joins TRBV28 to TRBJ1-3, with D unclear. Trimming removed 10 bases at V and 1 base at J, with 5 bases between. Germline CDR1 is MDHEN and CDR2 is SYDVKM. CDR3 size: 11 residues.